Below are 28 T cell receptor beta chains sequenced from a single sample in a study of blood T cell repertoires in COVID-19. Sequenced by immunoSEQ multiplex PCR; TCRdb stores in-frame clones only, minus some. The sample contains some 130,000 clones, around 89% of which appear only once. The sample consisted of peripheral blood. The receptors were gathered from a man aged 55 to 70 with COVID-19, enrolled during active disease.

The chain recombines TRBV5-4 with TRBJ2-2, with TRBD2 identical over 9 bases. This CDR3 is built from 16 residues. With V trimmed by 4 bases and J by 4 bases, 8 bases remained unmatched. CDR1 SGHNT and CDR2 YYREEE come from the germline V gene (reference sequence). CDR3 in amino acids: CASSPLSGGGTGELFF. Here the CDR3 DNA reads TGTGCCAGCAGCCCCCTTAGCGGGGGCGGCACCGGGGAGCTGTTTTTT.

The V gene is TRBV4-3, the J gene TRBJ1-2, with 7 bases aligning to TRBD1. V lost 0 bases and J lost 8; bases outside the gene matches: 3. The CDR3 has 13 amino acids. Per germline, CDR1 LGHNA and CDR2 YSLEER. This CDR3 is CASSQDSRGGYTF. The CDR3 bases are TGCGCCAGCAGCCAAGATTCCAGGGGGGGCTACACCTTC.

This chain uses TRBV6-1 with TRBJ2-6, with D tentatively TRBD2 (6 bases). The germline gives CDR1 MNHNS, CDR2 SASEGT. The CDR3 is made up of 16 amino acids. The germline V and J ends were trimmed by 1 base and 0 bases, with 7 bases remaining between them. The CDR3 nucleotides are TGTGCCAGCAGTGAAGGGCGGGGCTCTGGGGCCAACGTCCTGACTTTC. Its protein product is CASSEGRGSGANVLTF.

The rearrangement links TRBV30 to TRBJ2-5; D gene unclear. CDR3 size: 11 residues. Looked up from germline, CDR1 is GTSNPN and CDR2 is SVGIG (reference sequence). V lost 3 bases to trimming and J lost 4 bases, with 6 bases between them. The CDR3 nucleotides are TGTGCCTGGAGGGCTTCAGAGACCCAGTACTTC. Translation: CAWRASETQYF.

The V gene is TRBV6-1, the J gene TRBJ2-3, with 7 bases that match TRBD2. V dropped 3 bases and J dropped 7; count of bases not matched to a gene: 13. Germline values: CDR1 MNHNS, CDR2 SASEGT. CDR3 size: 16 residues. The CDR3 here is CASSDPSGSVANTQYF. CDR3 DNA sequence: TGTGCCAGCAGTGACCCTAGCGGCTCGGTCGCAAATACGCAGTATTTT.

This clone was seen just once. The genes are TRBV4-2 and TRBJ1-2; D unclear. The CDR3 contains 16 residues. V was trimmed by 5 bases and J by 4 bases, leaving 20 bases between them. CDR1 and CDR2 (germline): LGHNA, YNFKEQ. CDR3 protein: CASSEETTPRGYGYTF. The CDR3 coding sequence is TGTGCCAGCAGCGAGGAGACGACCCCCCGGGGCTATGGCTACACCTTC.

The CDR3 bases are TGTGCCAAGCGGGGGTCCGAGCAGTACTTC. Residues: CAKRGSEQYF. This chain joins TRBV21-1 and TRBJ2-7; the D call of TRBD2 is as the table states it, not checked on the DNA. TRBV21-1 is a pseudogene. The CDR3 extends over 10 amino acids.

This chain links TRBV29-1 with TRBJ1-1; D is uncertain. This CDR3 spans 13 amino acids. The V gene lost 1 base and the J gene lost 1 base, with 7 bases spanning the gap. Germline-derived CDR1 and CDR2 are SQVTM and ANQGSEA. CDR3 DNA: TGCAGCGTTGAAGGAGGTACGAACACTGAAGCTTTCTTT. Translated: CSVEGGTNTEAFF.

In its sample, this clone was seen a few times. This chain links TRBV5-4 with TRBJ2-2, with 9 bases identical to TRBD1. The V gene end was trimmed by 4 bases and the J gene end by 1 base; junction bases not matched to a gene: 5. The CDR3 length is 16 residues. The V gene's germline CDR1 is SGHNT and CDR2 YYREEE (reference sequence). In DNA, the CDR3 is TGTGCCAGCAGCCAACCGGGACAGGGGAACACCGGGGAGCTGTTTTTT. Residues: CASSQPGQGNTGELFF.

CDR3 coding DNA: TGCGCCAGCAGCTTGGACGGACTTAATTCACCCCTCCACTTT. The encoded protein is CASSLDGLNSPLHF. The rearrangement links TRBV5-1 to TRBJ1-6; no reliable D call. Germline V CDR1 and CDR2: SGHRS, YFSETQ. V shed 0 bases and J shed 6 bases, with 7 bases lying between them. CDR3 size: 14 residues.

The V and J genes are TRBV9 and TRBJ2-1; maybe TRBD2 (5 bases). This CDR3 region has 16 residues. Germline loops: CDR1 SGDLS, CDR2 YYNGEE. V shed 4 bases and J shed 5 bases, with 19 bases lying between them. The CDR3 DNA sequence: TGTGCCAGCAGCAATGAGCTAGCCTCCACAGACAATGAGCAGTTCTTC. It specifies CASSNELASTDNEQFF.

V gene TRBV4-1 combines with J gene TRBJ2-3; TRBD2 matches 10 bases. V shed 8 bases and J 1 base; nucleotides not matched to a gene: 15. In germline, CDR1 is MGHRA, CDR2 YSYEKL. This CDR3 spans 18 amino acids. The CDR3 is CASSYLVSGGAGTDTQYF. DNA of the CDR3: TGCGCCAGCTCCTACCTGGTCAGCGGGGGGGCGGGCACAGATACGCAGTATTTT.

The chain recombines TRBV9 with TRBJ1-3; D is ambiguous. The CDR3 spans 14 residues. Trimming took 4 bases from V and 0 from J, leaving 8 bases between them. Germline-derived CDR1 and CDR2 are SGDLS and YYNGEE. CDR3 sequence: CASSSSVSGNTIYF. DNA for the CDR3: TGTGCCAGCAGCTCCAGCGTCTCTGGAAACACCATATATTTT.

This clone appeared a single time. This rearrangement joins TRBV5-4 to TRBJ1-2; 9 positions match TRBD1. V shed 4 bases and J 4 bases; nucleotides not matched to a gene: 8. Germline CDR1 reads SGHNT; CDR2 reads YYREEE (reference sequence). The CDR3 spans 15 residues. The CDR3 DNA follows: TGTGCCAGCAGCGTAAGGACAGGGGCTAGCTATGGCTACACCTTC. Its translation is CASSVRTGASYGYTF.

This clone was found once. The chain carries TRBV28 and TRBJ1-2; D is possibly TRBD1 (6 bases). The CDR3 is made up of 14 amino acids. CDR1 MDHEN and CDR2 SYDVKM come from the germline V gene. V was shortened by 4 bases and J by 2 bases, with 11 bases between the two germline ends. In nucleotides, the CDR3 is TGTGCCAGCAGTTCAACTCAGGGGAACTATGGCTACACCTTC. Protein sequence: CASSSTQGNYGYTF.

The sample holds one count of this clone. The rearrangement joins TRBV5-4 to TRBJ2-7; D perhaps matches TRBD1 (6 bases). Germline values: CDR1 SGHNT, CDR2 YYREEE (reference sequence). V lost 3 bases, J lost 2 bases, and 9 bases lay in between. This CDR3 is 13 amino acids long. CDR3 sequence: CASSSQGPYEQYF. CDR3 sequence (DNA): TGTGCCAGCAGCTCACAGGGCCCCTACGAGCAGTACTTC.

In DNA form, the CDR3 reads TGTGCCAGCAGCTTAGGCCAATACCCAGCGGGGACAACTAGCACAGATACGCAGTATTTT. This sequence encodes CASSLGQYPAGTTSTDTQYF. The chain carries TRBV13 and TRBJ2-3, with D perhaps TRBD2 (7 bases). Germline V gives CDR1 PRHDT, CDR2 FYEKMQ (reference sequence). The CDR3 has 20 residues. Trimming took 0 bases from V and 0 from J, leaving 22 bases between them.

The chain joins TRBV7-2 to TRBJ1-6; tentatively, D is TRBD1 (5 bases). The CDR3 extends over 14 amino acids. Trimming removed 1 base at V and 9 bases at J, with 10 bases between. Looked up from germline, CDR1 is SGHTA and CDR2 is FQGNSA. The CDR3 here is CASSLVKGSSPLHF. CDR3 sequence (DNA): TGTGCCAGCAGCTTAGTAAAGGGGTCTTCACCCCTCCACTTT.

The chain couples TRBV18 to TRBJ2-3; D not resolved. The V gene lost 0 bases and the J gene lost 3 bases, with 10 bases spanning the gap. There are 15 residues in the CDR3. Germline V CDR1 and CDR2: KGHSH, LQKENI. CDR3 protein: CASSPPGIRTDTQYF. CDR3 DNA sequence: TGTGCCAGCTCACCACCGGGCATAAGAACAGATACGCAGTATTTT. Drawing the rest from reference TRBV18 and TRBJ2-3, the complete variable domain is NAGVMQNPRHLVRRRGQEARLRCSPMKGHSHVYWYRQLPEEGLKFMVYLQKENIIDESGMPKERFSAEFPKEGPSILRIQQVVRGDSAAYFCASSPPGIRTDTQYFGPGTRLTVL.

The CDR3 nucleotides are TGTGCCAGCAGTGAAATAGGAGCCAGGGGCGCCGAGCAGTACTTC. Protein product: CASSEIGARGAEQYF. The chain combines TRBV6-1 with TRBJ2-7, with TRBD1 as a possible D gene (6 bases). V lost 2 bases and J 6 bases, leaving 17 bases between the germline ends. Per germline, CDR1 MNHNS and CDR2 SASEGT. The CDR3 has 15 residues.

This sequence joins TRBV5-4 and TRBJ1-2; TRBD1 is a possible D gene (5 bases). Germline V gives CDR1 SGHNT, CDR2 YYREEE (reference sequence). The CDR3 covers 16 residues. V was shortened by 6 bases and J by 8 bases, with 26 bases between the two germline ends. CDR3 sequence (DNA): TGTGCCAGCACCCCGGCCAGCAGGGCCGGGCTAAAGGGCTACACCTTC. It specifies CASTPASRAGLKGYTF.

The chain couples TRBV20-1 to TRBJ1-4; no clear D gene. The germline V gene encodes CDR1 DFQATT and CDR2 SNEGSKA (reference sequence). The CDR3 extends over 14 amino acids. V lost 3 bases and J 1 base, leaving 9 bases between the germline ends. CDR3 loop: CSASPGITNEKLFF. CDR3 sequence (DNA): TGCAGTGCTAGTCCGGGAATAACTAATGAAAAACTGTTTTTT.

J is TRBJ2-2 and V is TRBV7-2; 9 bases are a match to TRBD1. There are 18 residues in the CDR3. CDR1 and CDR2 from the germline V gene are SGHTA and FQGNSA. Unmatched junction bases numbered 15, after V lost 4 bases and J lost 6 bases. CDR3 DNA sequence: TGTGCCAGCAGCTCCGTCGGGACAGGGTCATTTAGGTCCGGGGAGCTGTTTTTT. Its protein product is CASSSVGTGSFRSGELFF.

The chain has TRBV28 and TRBJ1-2, with 7 nucleotides matching TRBD1. Trimming cost V 4 bases and J 8 bases; bases outside gene matches: 7. CDR3 length: 13 residues. The germline CDR1 and CDR2 sequences are MDHEN and SYDVKM. The CDR3 DNA reads TGTGCCAGCAGTTCTATACAGGGGCTCGGCTACACCTTC. This gives the protein CASSSIQGLGYTF.

The rearrangement joins TRBV4-3 to TRBJ1-2; 9 nucleotides match TRBD1. The V gene end was trimmed by 3 bases and the J gene end by 6 bases; junction bases not matched to a gene: 8. This CDR3 spans 15 amino acids. Germline V CDR1 and CDR2: LGHNA, YSLEER. The CDR3 coding sequence is TGCGCCAGCAGCCAGTCCACCGGGACAGGGAATGGCTACACCTTC. It is translated as CASSQSTGTGNGYTF.

The V gene is TRBV4-2, the J gene TRBJ1-1; D not resolved. V shed 0 bases and J shed 1 base, with 12 bases lying between them. CDR1 LGHNA and CDR2 YNFKEQ come from the germline V gene. The CDR3 is 16 amino acids. CDR3 DNA sequence: TGTGCCAGCAGCCAAGATTCCCATCAGAAGAACACTGAAGCTTTCTTT. It codes for CASSQDSHQKNTEAFF.

The chain uses TRBV6-5 and TRBJ1-1; tentative D call: TRBD1 (5 bases). Germline lookup yields CDR1 MNHEY and CDR2 SVGAGI. The CDR3 consists of 13 residues. V was shortened by 2 bases and J by 6 bases, with 10 bases between the two germline ends. The CDR3 DNA follows: TGTGCCAGCAGTTACGTTCAGGGATCTGAAGCTTTCTTT. This encodes CASSYVQGSEAFF.

CDR3 DNA sequence: TGTGCCAGCAGCCCAGGGTTGAACACCGGGGAGCTGTTTTTT. It is translated as CASSPGLNTGELFF. The rearrangement uses TRBV7-7 and TRBJ2-2; D possibly corresponds to TRBD1 (5 bases). Germline CDR1 is SSHAT and CDR2 is FNYEAQ (reference sequence). The CDR3 is 14 residues long. The ends were cut back, 5 bases at V and 1 base at J, with 8 bases in the middle.